Shown below are 6 T cell receptor beta chains from a single sample sequenced in a study of shared clonotypes between healthy human individuals. The data were produced by immunoSEQ multiplex PCR, yet TCRdb's version contains in-frame clones alone and is incomplete. The sample shows roughly 700,000 clones, approximately 79% of them seen only once. The sample taken for sequencing was memory CD4+ T cells sorted from blood. Subset here: CD45RA-negative fraction. These TCRs come from a woman aged 25 to 39 in good health.

This chain links TRBV2 with TRBJ2-1, with 10 bases matching TRBD2. The germline gives CDR1 SNHLY, CDR2 FYNNEI. CDR3 size: 15 residues. J gave up 7 bases and V 6 bases, and 9 bases lay outside the gene matches. DNA for the CDR3: TGTGCCAGCAGCCCACTAGCGGGACTTCTGAATGAGCAGTTCTTC. Amino acids: CASSPLAGLLNEQFF.

The chain carries TRBV2 and TRBJ1-4; TRBD1 is a possible D gene (6 bases). The germline V gene has CDR1 SNHLY and CDR2 FYNNEI. V was cut by 3 bases and J by 10 bases, with 15 bases left in between. CDR3 length: 14 residues. The CDR3 bases are TGTGCCAGCAGTGAGGGCGGGGGGGCTGGAAAACTGTTTTTT. The encoded protein is CASSEGGGAGKLFF.

The V gene is TRBV21-1, the J gene TRBJ2-7. TRBV21-1 is deemed a pseudogene. This CDR3 is 16 amino acids long. The chain's CDR3 is CASSGGFFWTAYEQYF. The DNA of the CDR3 is TGTGCCAGCAGCGGGGGGTTTTTCTGGACAGCCTACGAGCAGTACTTC.

This clone was counted only a few times. V is TRBV9 and J is TRBJ2-3; 11 bases match TRBD2. The CDR3 is 14 amino acids. The germline CDR1 and CDR2 sequences are SGDLS and YYNGEE. V dropped 3 bases and J dropped 8; count of bases not matched to a gene: 5. The CDR3 DNA is TGTGCCAGCAGCGCCGGACTAGCGGGCGCTACGCAGTATTTT. It yields the protein CASSAGLAGATQYF.

The chain joins TRBV4-1 to TRBJ2-1; 10 bases align to TRBD2. This CDR3 is built from 18 residues. J lost 2 bases, V lost 0 bases, and 7 bases had no gene match. Germline loops: CDR1 MGHRA, CDR2 YSYEKL. The CDR3 region has the DNA TGCGCCAGCAGCCAAGACCCTCGGACTAGCGGAGCCTACAATGAGCAGTTCTTC. The encoded protein is CASSQDPRTSGAYNEQFF.

This sequence joins TRBV15 and TRBJ1-3; D gene unclear. The CDR3 runs 14 residues. The germline V and J ends were trimmed by 5 bases and 0 bases, with 8 bases remaining between them. Germline V gene data show CDR1 as LNHNV and CDR2 as YYDKDF (reference sequence). The CDR3 bases are TGTGCCACCAGCGGGTGGCCCTCTGGAAACACCATATATTTT. Protein sequence: CATSGWPSGNTIYF.